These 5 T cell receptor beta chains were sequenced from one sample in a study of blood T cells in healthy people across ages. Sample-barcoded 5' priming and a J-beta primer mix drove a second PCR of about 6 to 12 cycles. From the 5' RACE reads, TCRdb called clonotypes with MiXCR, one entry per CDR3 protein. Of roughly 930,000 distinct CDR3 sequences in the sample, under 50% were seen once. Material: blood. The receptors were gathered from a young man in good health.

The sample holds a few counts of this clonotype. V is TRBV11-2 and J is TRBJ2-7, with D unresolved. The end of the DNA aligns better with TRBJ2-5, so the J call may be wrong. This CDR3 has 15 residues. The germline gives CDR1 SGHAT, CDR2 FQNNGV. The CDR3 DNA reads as TGTGCCAGCAGCTTAGGTATTTTGGGACAAGAGACCCAGTACTTC. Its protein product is CASSLGILGQETQYF.

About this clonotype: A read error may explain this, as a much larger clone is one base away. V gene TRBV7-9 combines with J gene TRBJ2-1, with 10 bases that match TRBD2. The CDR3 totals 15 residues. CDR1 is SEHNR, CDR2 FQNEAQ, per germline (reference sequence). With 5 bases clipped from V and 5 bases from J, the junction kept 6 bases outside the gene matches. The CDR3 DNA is TGTGCCAGCAGCCGGAATAGCGGGGGGAACAATGAGCAGTTCTTC. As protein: CASSRNSGGNNEQFF.

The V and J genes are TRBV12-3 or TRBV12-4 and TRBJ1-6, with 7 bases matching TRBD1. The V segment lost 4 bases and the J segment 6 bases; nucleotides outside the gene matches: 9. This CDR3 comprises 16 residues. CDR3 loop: CASSSRQGASNSPLHF. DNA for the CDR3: TGTGCCAGCAGTTCCCGACAGGGCGCGAGTAATTCACCCCTCCACTTT.

For the CDR3, the DNA is TGTGCCGGCTCGACGGGACAGGGGACCGGGAATGAAAAACTGTTTTTT. Protein product: CAGSTGQGTGNEKLFF. V is TRBV19 and J is TRBJ1-4; 10 bases align to TRBD1. This CDR3 contains 16 residues. Germline V gene lookup returns CDR1 LNHDA and CDR2 SQIVND (reference sequence). Trimming removed 11 bases from V and 5 bases from J; junction bases left unmatched: 14.

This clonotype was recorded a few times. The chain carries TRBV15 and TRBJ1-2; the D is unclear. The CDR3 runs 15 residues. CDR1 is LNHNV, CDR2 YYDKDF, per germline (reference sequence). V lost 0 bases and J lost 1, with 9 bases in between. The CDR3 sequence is CATSRDRAGNYGYTF. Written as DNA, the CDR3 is TGTGCCACCAGCAGAGATCGGGCCGGTAACTATGGCTACACCTTC.